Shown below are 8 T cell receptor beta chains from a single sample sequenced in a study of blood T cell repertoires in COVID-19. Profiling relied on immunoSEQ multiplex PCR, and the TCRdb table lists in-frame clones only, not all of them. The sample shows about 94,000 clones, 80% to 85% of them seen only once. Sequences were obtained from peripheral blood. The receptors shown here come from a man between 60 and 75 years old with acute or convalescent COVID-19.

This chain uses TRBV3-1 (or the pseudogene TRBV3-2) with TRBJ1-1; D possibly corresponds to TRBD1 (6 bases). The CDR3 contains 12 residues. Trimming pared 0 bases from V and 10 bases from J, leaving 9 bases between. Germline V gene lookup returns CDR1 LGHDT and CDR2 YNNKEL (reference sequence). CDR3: CASSQDRGRAFF. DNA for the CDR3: TGTGCCAGCAGCCAAGACAGGGGTAGAGCTTTCTTT.

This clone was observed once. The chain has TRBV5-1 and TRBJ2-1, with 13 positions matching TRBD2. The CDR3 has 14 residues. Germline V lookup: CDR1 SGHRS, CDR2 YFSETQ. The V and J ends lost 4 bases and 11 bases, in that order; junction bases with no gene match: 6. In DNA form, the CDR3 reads TGCGCCAGCAGCCTTAGGACTAGCGGGGGACAGCAGTTCTTC. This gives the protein CASSLRTSGGQQFF.

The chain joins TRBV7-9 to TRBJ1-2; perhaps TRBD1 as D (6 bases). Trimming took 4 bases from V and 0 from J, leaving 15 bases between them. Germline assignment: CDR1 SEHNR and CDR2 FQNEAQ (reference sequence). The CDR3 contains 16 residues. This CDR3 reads CASSSVGQNPNYGYTF. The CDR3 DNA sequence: TGTGCCAGCAGCTCCGTAGGACAGAACCCTAACTATGGCTACACCTTC.

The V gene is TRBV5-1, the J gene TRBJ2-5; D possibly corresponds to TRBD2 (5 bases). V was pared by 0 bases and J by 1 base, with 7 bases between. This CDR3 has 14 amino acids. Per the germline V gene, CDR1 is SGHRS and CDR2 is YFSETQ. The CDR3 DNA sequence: TGCGCCAGCAGCTTGGGAGCGGCCCAAGAGACCCAGTACTTC. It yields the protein CASSLGAAQETQYF.

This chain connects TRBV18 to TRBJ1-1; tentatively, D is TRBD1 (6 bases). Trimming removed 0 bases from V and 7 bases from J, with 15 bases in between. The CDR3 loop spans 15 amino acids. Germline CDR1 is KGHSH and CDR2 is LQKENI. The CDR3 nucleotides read TGTGCCAGCTCACCACCGGCGGGGGCCCCTAATGAAGCTTTCTTT. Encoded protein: CASSPPAGAPNEAFF.

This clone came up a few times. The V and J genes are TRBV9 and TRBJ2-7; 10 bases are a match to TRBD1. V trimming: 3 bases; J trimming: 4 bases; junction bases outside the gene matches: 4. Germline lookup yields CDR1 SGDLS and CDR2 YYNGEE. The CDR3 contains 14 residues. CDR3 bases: TGTGCCAGCAGCGCGGACAGGGGGTGGTACGAGCAGTACTTC. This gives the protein CASSADRGWYEQYF.

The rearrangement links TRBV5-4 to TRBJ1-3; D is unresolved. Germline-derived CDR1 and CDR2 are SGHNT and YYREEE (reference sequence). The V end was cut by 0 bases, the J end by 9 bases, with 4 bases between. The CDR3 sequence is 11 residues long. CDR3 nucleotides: TGTGCCAGCAGCTTGGCGGGCACCATATATTTT. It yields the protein CASSLAGTIYF.

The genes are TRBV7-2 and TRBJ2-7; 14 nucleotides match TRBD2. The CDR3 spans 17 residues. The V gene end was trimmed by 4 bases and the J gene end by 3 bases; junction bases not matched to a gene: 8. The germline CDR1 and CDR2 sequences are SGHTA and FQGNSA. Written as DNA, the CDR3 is TGTGCCAGCAGCTCTGGACTAGCGGGGGGCGCCCTCTACGAGCAGTACTTC. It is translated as CASSSGLAGGALYEQYF.